A single TCR beta chain is shown here with its context. Its antigen is unknown. The data derive from a study of T cell responses to AZD1222 COVID-19 vaccine. The CDR3 has 14 amino acids. Germline V gene lookup returns CDR1 LNHDA and CDR2 SQIVND (reference sequence). The V gene lost 2 bases and the J gene lost 4 bases, with 11 bases spanning the gap. Profiled with immunoSEQ multiplex PCR; TCRdb holds only in-frame clones, not every one. The table includes 140,000 to 150,000 clones, approximately 85% detected once. General study points: Close to half of spike-specific TCRs reportedly recognize unmutated variant regions.

The sample was peripheral blood, taken 28 days after the second dose of the MenACWY control vaccine. The origin of this receptor is an adult who received the MenACWY meningococcal vaccine as a control. V gene TRBV19 combines with J gene TRBJ1-2, with a possible D match to TRBD1 (5 bases). CDR3 coding DNA: TGTGCCAGTAGTATACCCGACAGCCCCTATGGCTACACCTTC. It yields the protein CASSIPDSPYGYTF.